This TCR beta chain was identified during a study of cytomegalovirus exposure and HLA in healthy donors (dated by TCRdb to 2015 to 2018). In terms of the full investigation: A later analysis indicated that the roughly 120 validation repertoires were generated on the platform also employed for the roughly 730 repertoires of the first cohort. The study was designed to test whether signatures of past pathogen exposure could be identified by cataloging public T cell receptors. Along with the roughly 700-subject first cohort, a separate validation cohort of about 110 different subjects was used. The study combined high-throughput TCR immunosequencing, statistical association of individual TCRs with disease status, and machine learning to predict cytomegalovirus infection status. Overall study outcomes, separate from this receptor: Most TCR sequences were observed very rarely across donors, whereas some public TCRs were present in many individuals. The study gave a list of about 150 TCR beta chains associated with cytomegalovirus. In a later analysis, TCRs clustered in the first cohort were found to also tend to co-occur in the roughly 130 validation repertoires, with about 94% of cluster scores above 0. The authors suggested that the approach could potentially be extended to other disease states and immunological phenotypes. All 120 or so repertoires were used to score co-occurrence in the validation cohort in a later analysis, because that analysis had no HLA typing for the cohort. The classifier was reported to diagnose cytomegalovirus status with high specificity and sensitivity in both the original and validation cohorts. Three of the identified cytomegalovirus-associated TCR beta chains were confirmed in vitro to be specific for cytomegalovirus antigens.

V sheds 4 bases and J sheds 1 base, leaving 16 bases between their ends. The germline V gene yields SGHVS for CDR1 and FQNEAQ for CDR2. Reading from cysteine to phenylalanine, the CDR3 counts 17 amino acids. Of the read, only the CDR3 DNA is kept; its 51 bases are in frame from base 1. Library prep was done by the immunoSEQ multiplex PCR assay. In the paper's pipeline: A statistical classification framework was built for diagnosing cytomegalovirus status from the catalog of TCR beta chain sequences. TCRdb mirrors the immuneACCESS table, restricted to in-frame sequences. Some clones are absent from its copies; in checked studies, under half trace to an unresolved V gene, and the reason for the others is unknown. Clonal size and the V and J genes are those of that table, whereas D and trimming came from the DNA. The sample table holds 150,000 to 200,000 clones, of which roughly 82% were seen once. About 1.5% of the sample goes to the ten largest clones.

Separate from the roughly 700-subject first cohort, the validation cohort of roughly 130 subjects was the group to which the donors belonged. This clone was counted a single time. The clone's antigen remains unknown. One base away there is no much larger clone; base qualities are not given. The receptor was derived from a woman younger than 35 in good health and CMV-seronegative. Material: PBMCs. The rearranged segments are TRBV7-8 and TRBJ2-2, and the D gene may be TRBD2, 6 bases matching. The CDR3 here reads CASSSKRLGGNTGELFF. The DNA sequence reads TGTGCCAGCAGCTCCAAGCGACTAGGAGGGAACACCGGGGAGCTGTTTTTT.